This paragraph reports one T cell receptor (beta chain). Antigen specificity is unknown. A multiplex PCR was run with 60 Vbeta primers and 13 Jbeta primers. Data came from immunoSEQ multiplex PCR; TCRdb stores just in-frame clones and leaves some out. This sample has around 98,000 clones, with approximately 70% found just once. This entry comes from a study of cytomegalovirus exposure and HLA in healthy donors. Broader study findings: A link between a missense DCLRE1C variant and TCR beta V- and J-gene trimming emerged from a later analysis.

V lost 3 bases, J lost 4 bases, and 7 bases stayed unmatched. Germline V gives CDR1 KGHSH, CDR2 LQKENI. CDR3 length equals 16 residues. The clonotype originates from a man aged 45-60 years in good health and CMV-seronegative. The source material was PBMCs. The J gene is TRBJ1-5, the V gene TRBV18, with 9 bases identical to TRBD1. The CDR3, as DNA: TGTGCCAGCTCACCCCCGAATGGACAGGGGAATCAGCCCCAGCATTTT. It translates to CASSPPNGQGNQPQHF.